Detailed here is one T cell receptor beta chain. The data were obtained in a study of blood T cell repertoires in COVID-19. Study-wide context: Sources were T cells, B-cell-depleted T cells, or PBMCs; the material itself was cDNA or gDNA.

The germline V gene encodes CDR1 SGHRS and CDR2 YFSETQ. The CDR3 spans 14 residues. V was clipped by 3 bases and J by 6 bases; unmatched bases: 6. Per the authors' pipeline: Amplified reference gene primers provided the basis for estimating nucleated cell counts. Here immunoSEQ multiplex PCR was the method, and the copy in TCRdb shows in-frame clones only, minus some. V and J calls and clone size are given by that table; D and trimming were obtained from the DNA. The sample shows 180,000 or so clones, roughly 83% of them seen only once. Recruits, aged roughly 18 to 90 years, lived in approximately 26 US areas.

This clonotype originated in a woman between 55 and 75 years old who had recovered from COVID-19. Material for sequencing was PBMCs or T cells enriched from blood (not recorded which). The genes are TRBV5-1 and TRBJ2-7; 10 bases align to TRBD1. The CDR3 DNA reads as TGCGCCAGCAGCTCGGGACAGGGGACCGTCGAGCAGTACTTC. Amino acids: CASSSGQGTVEQYF.